A selection of T cell receptor beta chains follows, all from one sample in a study of T-cell memory formation after mild COVID-19. Each CDR3 protein gets one entry after TCRdb re-called the 5' RACE reads with MiXCR. The data show 310,000 or so distinct CDR3 sequences, around a sixth seen once. The specimen was PBMCs or a T cell subset sorted from them (not recorded which). The receptors shown here come from a young man who had mild COVID-19 (a few samples of this study predate the infection). Cell type and time point are not known. Each CDR3 is given with its conserved first and last residue. Each record gives: D gene, V gene, J gene, CDR3 length, clone size, CDR3 DNA, CDR3 protein. D genes are given only for firm matches. Expanded clones are given a class, and other clones once, few, many or no size at all.

-,TRBV4-2,TRBJ2-7,15,-,TGTGCCAGCAGCCAACCTGGAACGCCTGTGTACGAGCAGTACTTC,CASSQPGTPVYEQYF
-,TRBV5-6,TRBJ2-5,15,few,TGTGCCAGCAGCTTGGGGGGCAGCTTCGGGGAGACCCAGTACTTC,CASSLGGSFGETQYF
-,TRBV7-9,TRBJ2-7,17,-,TGTGCCAGCAGCTTAGGGTTGGGGGCCATCAGCTCCTACGAGCAGTACTTC,CASSLGLGAISSYEQYF
-,TRBV7-2,TRBJ2-1,13,many,TGTGCCAGCCGTCCGGTTGGGGTCAATGAGCAGTTCTTC,CASRPVGVNEQFF
TRBD2,TRBV7-2,TRBJ2-1,15,-,TGTGCCAGCAGCCCCCGCAGGGAGGGTTACAATGAGCAGTTCTTC,CASSPRREGYNEQFF
-,TRBV15,TRBJ2-5,14,-,TGTGCCACCACTTCGACACCAACCTTTCGGACCCAGTACTTC,CATTSTPTFRTQYF
-,TRBV5-5,TRBJ1-5,14,-,TGTGCCAGCAGTCTAGGACACGCGGGCCAGCCCCAGCATTTT,CASSLGHAGQPQHF
TRBD2,TRBV5-4,TRBJ2-1,15,few,TGTGCCAGCAGCTTTATTAGCGGGGGGGTCAATGAGCAGTTCTTC,CASSFISGGVNEQFF
-,TRBV6-2/TRBV6-3,TRBJ2-1,13,few,TGTGCCAGCAGTTACCGGGCCCACAATGAGCAGTTCTTC,CASSYRAHNEQFF
TRBD2,TRBV7-9,TRBJ2-5,19,few,TGTGCCAGCAGCGACGGGACTAGCGGGGGGGCCGAAGGACAAGAGACCCAGTACTTC,CASSDGTSGGAEGQETQYF
TRBD1,TRBV19,TRBJ2-7,12,-,TGTGCCAGTAGCCAGGGGGAGAGCGAGCAGTACTTC,CASSQGESEQYF
-,TRBV5-6,TRBJ2-3,17,few,TGTGCCAGCAGCTGGATGGGGGCCCGAACTAGCACAGATACGCAGTATTTT,CASSWMGARTSTDTQYF
-,TRBV4-2,TRBJ2-7,14,few,TGTGCCAGCAGCCAAAGGGGCGGGGCAGGCGAGCAGTACTTC,CASSQRGGAGEQYF
-,TRBV7-3,TRBJ2-2,11,few,TGTGCCAGCAGCATGGCCGGGGAGCTGTTTTTT,CASSMAGELFF
-,TRBV25-1,TRBJ1-6,13,few,TGTGCCAGCAGTGATAATTGGGCTTCACCCCTCCACTTT,CASSDNWASPLHF
-,TRBV6-1,TRBJ1-1,12,-,TGTGCCAGCAGAGTACAGGGACGGGAAGCTTTCTTT,CASRVQGREAFF
-,TRBV6-4,TRBJ2-3,13,-,TGTGCCAGCAGTGAATTTCATACAGATACGCAGTATTTT,CASSEFHTDTQYF
-,TRBV7-6,TRBJ2-1,13,few,TGTGCCAGCAGCCATGGGAGGTACAATGAGCAGTTCTTC,CASSHGRYNEQFF
TRBD1,TRBV5-1,TRBJ2-3,15,many,TGCGCCAGCAGCGTCACAGGGGTAGGCACAGATACGCAGTATTTT,CASSVTGVGTDTQYF
TRBD1,TRBV7-9,TRBJ2-7,16,few,TGTGCCAGCAGTCTACTTAGGGGACAGGGAACCCACGAGCAGTACTTC,CASSLLRGQGTHEQYF
-,TRBV27,TRBJ2-1,16,once,TGTGCCAGCAGTCCGGTCAGGGCGGGCCTTTACAATGAGCAGTTCTTC,CASSPVRAGLYNEQFF
TRBD1,TRBV6-6,TRBJ1-1,16,-,TGTGCCAGCAGTTACACGCGTACAGGGGCCAACACTGAAGCTTTCTTT,CASSYTRTGANTEAFF